The 21 T cell receptor beta chains listed next were all sequenced from one sample in a study of T cells in Graves' hyperthyroidism and ophthalmopathy. Amplified regions were TCR beta CDR3 sequences from RNA transcripts. First-round RT-PCR with HTBI primers amplified the TCR CDR3 region. In TCRdb, the multiplex PCR reads were re-called with MiXCR into one record per CDR3 protein. The sample contains about 570,000 distinct CDR3 sequences, about 15% of which appear only once. Sequencing used blood. The receptor set was obtained from a woman between 35 and 50 years old with Graves' hyperthyroidism.

This chain connects TRBV24-1 to TRBJ1-1; D gene ambiguous. The CDR3 covers 15 residues. V was pared by 7 bases and J by 0 bases, with 14 bases between. In germline, CDR1 is KGHDR, CDR2 SFDVKD. CDR3 DNA: TGTGCCACCAGACCGGGGAGGAGCATGAACACTGAAGCTTTCTTT. Translating gives CATRPGRSMNTEAFF.

This clonotype was counted at least ten times. This chain joins TRBV7-2 and TRBJ1-4, with unresolved D. The germline V gene encodes CDR1 SGHTA and CDR2 FQGNSA. The CDR3 is made up of 15 amino acids. V was shortened by 2 bases and J by 6 bases, with 13 bases between the two germline ends. CDR3 sequence (DNA): TGTGCCAGCAGCTTAAACGGAAAACGCGATGAAAAACTGTTTTTT. Amino acids: CASSLNGKRDEKLFF. The full variable domain, with the rest looked up from reference TRBV7-2 and TRBJ1-4, is GAGVSQSPSNKVTEKGKDVELRCDPISGHTALYWYRQSLGQGLEFLIYFQGNSAPDKSGLPSDRFSAERTGGSVSTLTIQRTQQEDSAVYLCASSLNGKRDEKLFFGSGTQLSVL.

The chain joins TRBV3-1 to TRBJ1-4; tentative D call: TRBD1 (6 bases). Trimming shortened V by 7 bases and J by 4 bases, and 19 bases separated the two germline ends. CDR3 length: 16 amino acids. Germline V gene sequence: CDR1 LGHDT, CDR2 YNNKEL (reference sequence). The CDR3 nucleotides are TGTGCCAGCAATGGAGGTACAGGGAGGAGTAATGAAAAACTGTTTTTT. It yields the protein CASNGGTGRSNEKLFF.

This clonotype was recorded at least ten times. J is TRBJ1-4 and V is TRBV20-1, with D possibly matching TRBD1 (6 bases). Germline loops: CDR1 DFQATT, CDR2 SNEGSKA (reference sequence). The CDR3 spans 15 residues. The V end was cut by 1 base, the J end by 5 bases, with 14 bases between. Here the CDR3 DNA reads TGCAGTGCTAGAGGGTCATGGGGGCTGAATGAAAAACTGTTTTTT. Residues: CSARGSWGLNEKLFF.

To note about this clonotype: Possible read error: a much larger clone is one base away. This chain connects TRBV13 to TRBJ2-7; 11 bases agree with TRBD1. Per germline, CDR1 PRHDT and CDR2 FYEKMQ (reference sequence). The CDR3 is made up of 15 amino acids. CDR3 protein: CANSSGTGGPGEQYF. The CDR3 region has the DNA TGTGCCAACAGCTCGGGGACAGGGGGTCCGGGCGAGCAGTACTTC.

The chain is built from TRBV6-1 and TRBJ2-1; 9 nucleotides agree with TRBD2. Germline lookup yields CDR1 MNHNS and CDR2 SASEGT. The V gene end was trimmed by 1 base and the J gene end by 5 bases; junction bases not matched to a gene: 9. The CDR3 is 17 residues long. DNA of the CDR3: TGTGCCAGCAGTGAAGTGTGGGGACTAGCTCATAACAATGAGCAGTTCTTC. It translates to CASSEVWGLAHNNEQFF.

There are a few counts of this clonotype. The rearrangement links TRBV27 to TRBJ1-2; D uncertain. The CDR3 consists of 13 residues. The germline V gene encodes CDR1 MNHEY and CDR2 SMNVEV (reference sequence). Trimming removed 8 bases at V and 5 bases at J, with 15 bases between. The CDR3 sequence: CASGPRERYGYTF. The CDR3 nucleotides are TGTGCCAGCGGGCCTCGTGAGCGGTATGGCTACACCTTC.

At least ten counts were recorded for this clonotype. The chain recombines TRBV2 with TRBJ2-7; tentatively, D is TRBD2 (6 bases). The length of the CDR3 is 13 residues. Between the trimmed V and J ends, which lost 5 bases and 6 bases, there was a span of 14 bases. Per the germline V gene, CDR1 is SNHLY and CDR2 is FYNNEI. The CDR3 nucleotides read TGTGCCAGCAGTTTAGCGGAGTCGGGCGAGCAGTACTTC. Residues: CASSLAESGEQYF.

The rearrangement uses TRBV11-2 and TRBJ1-2; the D gene is possibly TRBD1 (5 bases). Trimming shortened V by 7 bases and J by 8 bases, and 14 bases separated the two germline ends. Germline values: CDR1 SGHAT, CDR2 FQNNGV. The CDR3 runs 12 residues. DNA for the CDR3: TGTGCCAGCACCCCGGGGGGAAAGGGCTACACCTTC. This encodes CASTPGGKGYTF.

This clonotype was detected only a few times. The CDR3, as DNA: TGTGCCAGCAGTTTATCCCCCTTGGGCGCAGATACGCAGTATTTT. Translation: CASSLSPLGADTQYF. The V gene is TRBV28, the J gene TRBJ2-3; the D is unclear. Germline V gene lookup returns CDR1 MDHEN and CDR2 SYDVKM. V gave up 1 base and J gave up 4 bases, with 12 bases separating them. This CDR3 is built from 15 residues.

This clonotype occurred many times. V usage is TRBV30 and J usage is TRBJ2-1; D is possibly TRBD1 (5 bases). The CDR3 runs to 12 residues. Germline V gene data show CDR1 as GTSNPN and CDR2 as SVGIG (reference sequence). V was shortened by 1 base and J by 6 bases, with 7 bases between the two germline ends. CDR3 sequence reads: CAWSEQANEQFF. The CDR3 coding sequence is TGTGCCTGGAGTGAACAGGCCAATGAGCAGTTCTTC.

CDR3 in amino acids: CSVAPQGGLSYEQYF. As DNA, the CDR3 is TGCAGCGTTGCCCCACAGGGCGGGCTCTCCTACGAGCAGTACTTC. The gene calls are TRBV29-1 and TRBJ2-7; D might be TRBD1 (6 bases). The CDR3 has 15 amino acids. Trimming pared 4 bases from V and 0 bases from J, leaving 16 bases between. Per the germline V gene, CDR1 is SQVTM and CDR2 is ANQGSEA.

This clonotype has a count of ten or more. The V gene is TRBV27, the J gene TRBJ1-4; 9 positions match TRBD1. This CDR3 has 16 amino acids. CDR1 and CDR2 from the germline V gene are MNHEY and SMNVEV (reference sequence). V shed 5 bases, J shed 4 bases, and the junction held 8 bases outside the gene matches. The CDR3 sequence: CASSPDRGEGNEKLFF. CDR3 bases: TGTGCCAGCAGTCCAGACAGGGGGGAGGGTAATGAAAAACTGTTTTTT.

This clonotype was detected a few times. This chain joins TRBV7-9 and TRBJ2-7; D might be TRBD1 (6 bases). V was clipped by 5 bases and J by 1 base, with 15 bases between them. This CDR3 contains 15 residues. CDR1 SEHNR and CDR2 FQNEAQ come from the germline V gene (reference sequence). CDR3 loop: CASSPGHSKSYEQYF. Written as DNA, the CDR3 is TGTGCCAGCAGCCCGGGACACTCTAAATCCTACGAGCAGTACTTC. Full variable domain (outside the CDR3, taken from reference TRBV7-9 and TRBJ2-7): DTGVSQNPRHKITKRGQNVTFRCDPISEHNRLYWYRQTLGQGPEFLTYFQNEAQLEKSRLLSDRFSAERPKGSFSTLEIQRTEQGDSAMYLCASSPGHSKSYEQYFGPGTRLTVT.

In this sample, this clonotype turned up many times. The rearrangement joins TRBV20-1 to TRBJ2-1, with 10 bases fitting TRBD1. The CDR3 spans 15 residues. With V trimmed by 3 bases and J by 8 bases, 10 bases remained unmatched. Germline V lookup: CDR1 DFQATT, CDR2 SNEGSKA (reference sequence). CDR3 in DNA: TGCAGTGCTAGTCGGTCGGGACAGGGGTTGGATGAGCAGTTCTTC. This gives the protein CSASRSGQGLDEQFF.

This clonotype was detected only a few times. The V and J genes are TRBV6-5 and TRBJ1-6; 11 bases line up with TRBD1. Per the germline V gene, CDR1 is MNHEY and CDR2 is SVGAGI. V gave up 0 bases and J gave up 7 bases; unmatched junction bases: 5. The CDR3 loop spans 17 amino acids. CDR3 nucleotide sequence: TGTGCCAGCAGTTACTCGGACAGGGGGCAAAGAAATTCACCCCTCCACTTT. Encoded protein: CASSYSDRGQRNSPLHF.

This clonotype appeared many times. The chain employs TRBV6-1 and TRBJ2-3, with 8 bases aligning to TRBD2. V gave up 5 bases and J gave up 1 base; unmatched junction bases: 11. CDR1 is MNHNS, CDR2 SASEGT, per germline. The CDR3 sequence is 17 residues long. The CDR3 DNA reads TGTGCCAGCAGTTTCACTAGAAACGGGGGGGGCACAGATACGCAGTATTTT. This sequence encodes CASSFTRNGGGTDTQYF.

The table lists this clonotype with many counts. This chain joins TRBV11-2 and TRBJ2-7; TRBD2 aligns across 10 bases. The CDR3 is made up of 17 amino acids. The germline CDR1 and CDR2 sequences are SGHAT and FQNNGV. V shed 5 bases, J shed 3 bases, and the junction held 13 bases outside the gene matches. The CDR3 region is CASSPWGSGRMGYEQYF. The CDR3 coding sequence is TGTGCCAGCAGCCCATGGGGTAGCGGGAGGATGGGCTACGAGCAGTACTTC.

The table lists this clonotype with many counts. This sequence joins TRBV20-1 and TRBJ1-2; D is possibly TRBD1 (6 bases). V was pared by 0 bases and J by 0 bases, with 14 bases between. Per germline, CDR1 DFQATT and CDR2 SNEGSKA (reference sequence). There are 16 residues in the CDR3. CDR3 region: CSARDPDRKTNYGYTF. In DNA, the CDR3 is TGCAGTGCTAGAGATCCCGACAGGAAAACTAACTATGGCTACACCTTC.

This rearrangement joins TRBV2 to TRBJ1-5; TRBD1 aligns across 8 bases. V shed 4 bases and J 8 bases; nucleotides not matched to a gene: 10. The germline V gene encodes CDR1 SNHLY and CDR2 FYNNEI. CDR3 length: 15 amino acids. The CDR3 nucleotides read TGTGCCAGCAGTGGAGACAGGGGCCATGGGGAGCCCCAGCATTTT. This codes for CASSGDRGHGEPQHF.

This clonotype occurred many times. V gene TRBV28 combines with J gene TRBJ1-1; unclear D gene. The germline V and J ends were trimmed by 6 bases and 3 bases, with 11 bases remaining between them. The germline V gene has CDR1 MDHEN and CDR2 SYDVKM. The CDR3 loop spans 13 amino acids. This CDR3 reads CASRTGMDTEAFF. The DNA of the CDR3 is TGTGCCAGCAGGACTGGGATGGACACTGAAGCTTTCTTT. The full variable domain, rest sourced from reference TRBV28 and TRBJ1-1, is DVKVTQSSRYLVKRTGEKVFLECVQDMDHENMFWYRQDPGLGLRLIYFSYDVKMKEKGDIPEGYSVSREKKERFSLILESASTNQTSMYLCASRTGMDTEAFFGQGTRLTVV.